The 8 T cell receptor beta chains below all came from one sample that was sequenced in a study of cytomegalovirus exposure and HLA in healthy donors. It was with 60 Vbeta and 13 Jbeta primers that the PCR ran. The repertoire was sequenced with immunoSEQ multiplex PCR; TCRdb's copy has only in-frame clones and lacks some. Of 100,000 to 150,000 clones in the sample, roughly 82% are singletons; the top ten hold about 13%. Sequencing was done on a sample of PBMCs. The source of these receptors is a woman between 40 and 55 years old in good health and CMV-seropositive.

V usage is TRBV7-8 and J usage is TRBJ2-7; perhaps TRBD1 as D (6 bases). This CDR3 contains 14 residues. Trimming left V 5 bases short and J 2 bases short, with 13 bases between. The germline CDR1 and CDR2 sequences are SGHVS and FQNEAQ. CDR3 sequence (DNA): TGTGCCAGCAGCGCGACAGGCCAGACCTACGAGCAGTACTTC. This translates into CASSATGQTYEQYF.

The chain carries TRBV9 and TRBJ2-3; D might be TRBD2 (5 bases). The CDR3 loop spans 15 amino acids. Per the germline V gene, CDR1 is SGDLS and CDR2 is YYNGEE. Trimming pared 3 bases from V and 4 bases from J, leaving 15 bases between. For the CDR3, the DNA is TGTGCCAGCAGCGCCCCGGCGGCGGGTTCAGATACGCAGTATTTT. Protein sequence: CASSAPAAGSDTQYF.

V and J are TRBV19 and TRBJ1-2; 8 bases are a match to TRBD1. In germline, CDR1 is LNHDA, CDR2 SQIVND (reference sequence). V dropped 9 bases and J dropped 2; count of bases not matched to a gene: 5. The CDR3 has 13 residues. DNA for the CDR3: TGTGCCAGCAAGACAGGGGAAAACTATGGCTACACCTTC. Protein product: CASKTGENYGYTF.

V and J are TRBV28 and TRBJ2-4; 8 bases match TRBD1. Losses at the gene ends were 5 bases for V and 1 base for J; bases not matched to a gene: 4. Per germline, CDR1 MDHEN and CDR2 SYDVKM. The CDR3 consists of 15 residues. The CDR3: CASSPGGAAKNIQYF. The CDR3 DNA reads TGTGCCAGCAGTCCAGGGGGCGCTGCCAAAAACATTCAGTACTTC.

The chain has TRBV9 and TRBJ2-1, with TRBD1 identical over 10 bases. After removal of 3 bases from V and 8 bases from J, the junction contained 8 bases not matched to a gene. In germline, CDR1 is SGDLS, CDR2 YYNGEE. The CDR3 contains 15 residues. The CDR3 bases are TGTGCCAGCAGCGCCCGGGACAGGGGTTTCGATGAGCAGTTCTTC. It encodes CASSARDRGFDEQFF.

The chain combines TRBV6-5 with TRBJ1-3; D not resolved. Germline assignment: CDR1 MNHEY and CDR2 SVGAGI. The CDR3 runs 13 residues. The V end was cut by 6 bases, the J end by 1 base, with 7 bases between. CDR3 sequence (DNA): TGTGCCAGCAGAGGACTATCTGGAAACACCATATATTTT. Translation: CASRGLSGNTIYF.

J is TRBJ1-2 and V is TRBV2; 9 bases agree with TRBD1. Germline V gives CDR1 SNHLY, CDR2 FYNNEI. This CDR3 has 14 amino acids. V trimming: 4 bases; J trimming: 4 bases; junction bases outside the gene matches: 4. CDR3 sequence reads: CASSGQGGGYGYTF. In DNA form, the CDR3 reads TGTGCCAGCAGTGGACAGGGGGGAGGCTATGGCTACACCTTC.

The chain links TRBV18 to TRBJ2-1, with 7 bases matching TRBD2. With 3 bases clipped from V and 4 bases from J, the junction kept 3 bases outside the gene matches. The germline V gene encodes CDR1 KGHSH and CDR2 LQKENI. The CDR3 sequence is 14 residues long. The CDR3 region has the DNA TGTGCCAGCTCACCGACCGGGGGGTACAATGAGCAGTTCTTC. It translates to CASSPTGGYNEQFF.